This T cell receptor beta chain was documented in a study of blood T cell repertoires in COVID-19. Germline values: CDR1 MDHEN, CDR2 SYDVKM. The junction had 5 bases not matched to a gene; V was cut back by 7 bases and J by 4 bases. CDR3 length equals 13 residues. Only in-frame clones appear in the TCRdb table, and some are missing; sequencing was by immunoSEQ multiplex PCR. The sample shows tens of thousands of clones, 65% to 90% of them seen only once. This sequence originates from a woman older than 75 with acute or convalescent COVID-19. This chain uses TRBV28 with TRBJ1-2; TRBD1 agrees at 8 bases. The source material was peripheral blood. CDR3: CASTLGQAYGYTF. As DNA, the CDR3 is TGTGCCAGCACCCTGGGACAGGCCTATGGCTACACCTTC.